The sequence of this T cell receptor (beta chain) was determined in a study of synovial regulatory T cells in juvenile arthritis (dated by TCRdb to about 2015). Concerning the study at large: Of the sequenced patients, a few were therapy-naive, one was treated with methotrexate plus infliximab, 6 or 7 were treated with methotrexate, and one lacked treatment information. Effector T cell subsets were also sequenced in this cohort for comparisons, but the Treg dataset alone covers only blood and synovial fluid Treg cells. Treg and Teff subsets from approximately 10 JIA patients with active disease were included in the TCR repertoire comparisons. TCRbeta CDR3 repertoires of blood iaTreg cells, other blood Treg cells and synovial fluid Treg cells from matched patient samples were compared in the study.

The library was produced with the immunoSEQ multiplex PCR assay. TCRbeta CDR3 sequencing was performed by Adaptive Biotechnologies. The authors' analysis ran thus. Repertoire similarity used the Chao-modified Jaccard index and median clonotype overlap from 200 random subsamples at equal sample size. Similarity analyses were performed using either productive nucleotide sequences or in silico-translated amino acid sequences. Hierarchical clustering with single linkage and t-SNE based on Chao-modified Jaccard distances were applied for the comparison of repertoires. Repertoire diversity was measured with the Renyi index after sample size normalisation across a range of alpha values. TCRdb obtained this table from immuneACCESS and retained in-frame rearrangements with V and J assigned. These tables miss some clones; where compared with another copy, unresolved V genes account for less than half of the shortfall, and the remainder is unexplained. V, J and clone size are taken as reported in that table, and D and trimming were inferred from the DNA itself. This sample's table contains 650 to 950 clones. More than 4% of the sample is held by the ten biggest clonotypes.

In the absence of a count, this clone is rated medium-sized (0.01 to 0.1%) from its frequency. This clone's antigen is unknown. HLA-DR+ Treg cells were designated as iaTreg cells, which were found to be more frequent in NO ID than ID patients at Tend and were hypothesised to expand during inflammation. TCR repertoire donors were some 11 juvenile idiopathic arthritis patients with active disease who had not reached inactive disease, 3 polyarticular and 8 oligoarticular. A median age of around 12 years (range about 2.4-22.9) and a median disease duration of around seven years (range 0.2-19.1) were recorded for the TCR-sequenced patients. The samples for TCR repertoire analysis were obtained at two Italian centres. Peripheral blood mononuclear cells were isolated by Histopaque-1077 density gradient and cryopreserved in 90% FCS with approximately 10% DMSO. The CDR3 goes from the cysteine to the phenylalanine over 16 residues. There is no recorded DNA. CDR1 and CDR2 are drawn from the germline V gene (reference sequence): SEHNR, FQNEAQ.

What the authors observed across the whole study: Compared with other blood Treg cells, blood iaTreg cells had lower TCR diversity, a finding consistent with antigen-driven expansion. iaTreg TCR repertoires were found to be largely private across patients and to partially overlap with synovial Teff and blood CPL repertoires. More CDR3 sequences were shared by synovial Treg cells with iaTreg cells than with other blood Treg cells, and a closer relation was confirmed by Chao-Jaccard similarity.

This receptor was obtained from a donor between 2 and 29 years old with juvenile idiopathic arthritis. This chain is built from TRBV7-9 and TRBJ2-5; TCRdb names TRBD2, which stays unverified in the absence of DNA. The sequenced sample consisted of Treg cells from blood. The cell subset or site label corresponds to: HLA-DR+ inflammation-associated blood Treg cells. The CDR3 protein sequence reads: CASSLLGAGHLETQYF.